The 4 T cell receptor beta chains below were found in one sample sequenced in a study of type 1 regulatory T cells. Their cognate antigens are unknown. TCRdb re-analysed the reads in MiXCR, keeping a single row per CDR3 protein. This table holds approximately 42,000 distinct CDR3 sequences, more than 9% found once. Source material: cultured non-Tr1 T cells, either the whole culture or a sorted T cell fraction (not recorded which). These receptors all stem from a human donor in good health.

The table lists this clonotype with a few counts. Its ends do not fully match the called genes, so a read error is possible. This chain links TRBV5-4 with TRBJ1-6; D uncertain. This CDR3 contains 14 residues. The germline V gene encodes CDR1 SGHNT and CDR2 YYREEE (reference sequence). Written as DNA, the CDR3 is TGTGCCAGCAGCTTTGAGGGCTATGATTCACCCCTCCACTTT. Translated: CASSFEGYDSPLHF.

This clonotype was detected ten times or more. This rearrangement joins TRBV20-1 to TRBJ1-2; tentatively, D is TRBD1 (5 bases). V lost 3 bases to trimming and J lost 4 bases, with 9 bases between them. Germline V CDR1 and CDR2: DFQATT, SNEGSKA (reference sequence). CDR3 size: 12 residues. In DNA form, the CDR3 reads TGCAGTGCTAGGTGGAGGGGCTATGGCTACACCTTC. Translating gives CSARWRGYGYTF.

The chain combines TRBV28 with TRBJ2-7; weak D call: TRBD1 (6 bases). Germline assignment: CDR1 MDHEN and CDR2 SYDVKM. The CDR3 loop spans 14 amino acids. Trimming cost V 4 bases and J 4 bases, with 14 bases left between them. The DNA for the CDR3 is TGTGCCAGCAGTTCAACAGGGATGGGGTACGAGCAGTACTTC. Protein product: CASSSTGMGYEQYF.

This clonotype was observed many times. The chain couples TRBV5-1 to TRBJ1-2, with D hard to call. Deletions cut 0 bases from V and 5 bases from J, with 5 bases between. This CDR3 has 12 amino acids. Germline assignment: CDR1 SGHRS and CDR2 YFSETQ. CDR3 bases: TGCGCCAGCAGCTTGGGGATTTATGGCTACACCTTC. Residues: CASSLGIYGYTF.